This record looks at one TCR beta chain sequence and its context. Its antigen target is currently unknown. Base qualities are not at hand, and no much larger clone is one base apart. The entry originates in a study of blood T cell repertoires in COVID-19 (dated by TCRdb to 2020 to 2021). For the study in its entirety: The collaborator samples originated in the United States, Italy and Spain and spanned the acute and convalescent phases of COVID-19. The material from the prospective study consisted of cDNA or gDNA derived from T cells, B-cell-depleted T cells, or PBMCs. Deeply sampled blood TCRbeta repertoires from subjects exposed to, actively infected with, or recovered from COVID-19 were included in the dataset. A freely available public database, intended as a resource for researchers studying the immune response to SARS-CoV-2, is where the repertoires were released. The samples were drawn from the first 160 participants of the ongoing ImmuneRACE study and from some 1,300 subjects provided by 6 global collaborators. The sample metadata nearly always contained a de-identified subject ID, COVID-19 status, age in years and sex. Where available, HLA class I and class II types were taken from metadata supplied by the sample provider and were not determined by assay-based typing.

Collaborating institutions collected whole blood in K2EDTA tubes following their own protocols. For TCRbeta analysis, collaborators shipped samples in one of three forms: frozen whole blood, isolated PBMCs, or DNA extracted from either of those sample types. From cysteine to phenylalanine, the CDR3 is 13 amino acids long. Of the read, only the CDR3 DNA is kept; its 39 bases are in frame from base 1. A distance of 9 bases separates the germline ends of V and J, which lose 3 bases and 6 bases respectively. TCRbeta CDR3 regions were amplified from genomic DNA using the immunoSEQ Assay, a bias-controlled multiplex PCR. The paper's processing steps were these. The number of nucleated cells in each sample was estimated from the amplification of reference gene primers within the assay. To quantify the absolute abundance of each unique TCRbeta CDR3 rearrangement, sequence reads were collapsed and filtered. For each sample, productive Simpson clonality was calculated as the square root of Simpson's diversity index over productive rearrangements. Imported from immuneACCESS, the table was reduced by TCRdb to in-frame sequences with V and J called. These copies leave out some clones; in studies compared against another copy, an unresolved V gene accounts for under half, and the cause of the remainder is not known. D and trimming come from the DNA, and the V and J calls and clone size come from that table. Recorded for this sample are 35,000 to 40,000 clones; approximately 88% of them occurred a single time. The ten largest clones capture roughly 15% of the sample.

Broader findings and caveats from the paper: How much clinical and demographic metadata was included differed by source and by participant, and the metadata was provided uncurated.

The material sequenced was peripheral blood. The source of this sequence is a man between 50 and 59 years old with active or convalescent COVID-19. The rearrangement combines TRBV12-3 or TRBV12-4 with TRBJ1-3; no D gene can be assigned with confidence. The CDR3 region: CASSLGHPNTIYF. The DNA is TGTGCCAGCAGTTTGGGCCATCCAAACACCATATATTTT.